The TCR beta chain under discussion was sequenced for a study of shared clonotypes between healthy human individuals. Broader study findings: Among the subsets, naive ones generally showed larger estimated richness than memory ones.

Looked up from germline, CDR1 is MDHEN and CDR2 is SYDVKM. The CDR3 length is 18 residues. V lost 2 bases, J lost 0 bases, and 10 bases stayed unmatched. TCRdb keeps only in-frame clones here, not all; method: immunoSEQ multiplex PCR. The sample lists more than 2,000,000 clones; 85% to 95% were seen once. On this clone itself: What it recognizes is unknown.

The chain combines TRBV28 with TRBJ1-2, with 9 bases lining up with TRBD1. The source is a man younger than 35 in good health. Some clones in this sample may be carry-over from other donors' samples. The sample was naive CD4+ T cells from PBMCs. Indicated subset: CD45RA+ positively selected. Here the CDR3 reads CASSLPKNRGQANYGYTF. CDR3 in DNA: TGTGCCAGCAGTTTACCCAAAAACAGGGGGCAAGCTAACTATGGCTACACCTTC.